Sequencing of this T cell receptor (beta chain) was carried out in a study of sequential checkpoint blockade in melanoma. Across the study: TCRbeta immunosequencing was performed on DNA from 91 pretreatment melanoma tumor samples.

Repertoires were generated with immunoSEQ multiplex PCR, while TCRdb's copy carries only in-frame clones and drops some. The sample shows about 3,900 clones, more than 20% of them seen only once. Germline values: CDR1 SGHNT, CDR2 YENEEA. This CDR3 spans 15 amino acids. V lost 5 bases and J 1 base, leaving 15 bases between the germline ends. This clone appeared many times. Specified treatment: randomized to nivolumab then ipilimumab (arm A) or the reverse (arm B). This chain connects TRBV11-3 to TRBJ2-7; possible D gene TRBD2, 6 bases. The sequence came from a human donor with melanoma. The material sequenced was tumor tissue (inferred from file names), taken from a patient given nivolumab and ipilimumab in sequence. DNA of the CDR3: TGTGCCAGCAGCCCGGAGGGGTCCCCTTCCTACGAGCAGTACTTC. Translating gives CASSPEGSPSYEQYF.